Shown below are 17 T cell receptor beta chains from a single sample sequenced in a study of OX40 agonist ivuxolimab in advanced cancers. Assay used: immunoSEQ multiplex PCR; TCRdb lists only in-frame clones, some missing. The table records some 90,000 clones, around 87% of them present only once. The material sequenced was CD4+ or CD8+ T cells sorted from blood, taken in a trial of the OX40 agonist ivuxolimab. All receptors derive from an adult with an advanced solid tumor such as melanoma, head and neck, liver or kidney cancer.

The chain employs TRBV5-6 and TRBJ1-3; D uncertain. This CDR3 comprises 11 residues. V was pared by 1 base and J by 8 bases, with 4 bases between. Germline V CDR1 and CDR2: SGHDT, YYEEEE. The CDR3 DNA reads as TGTGCCAGCAGCTTGCAGCACACCATATATTTT. It translates to CASSLQHTIYF.

The chain combines TRBV6-5 with TRBJ2-1; D is undetermined. Germline loops: CDR1 MNHEY, CDR2 SVGAGI. CDR3 length: 13 residues. Trimming took 2 bases from V and 3 from J, leaving 5 bases between them. The CDR3 sequence is CASSYAIYNEQFF. CDR3 DNA sequence: TGTGCCAGCAGTTACGCCATCTACAATGAGCAGTTCTTC.

V and J are TRBV6-5 and TRBJ2-1; a weak D match, TRBD2 (5 bases). This CDR3 is built from 13 residues. V shed 5 bases and J shed 2 bases, with 7 bases lying between them. From germline, CDR1 is MNHEY and CDR2 SVGAGI. CDR3 nucleotide sequence: TGTGCCAGCAGTCCGGAGGCCTACAATGAGCAGTTCTTC. Its translation is CASSPEAYNEQFF.

This clone turned up a few times. A read error may account for a junction end that differs from germline. The chain carries TRBV20-1 and TRBJ1-1; D gene ambiguous. The CDR3 spans 11 residues. The V gene's germline CDR1 is DFQATT and CDR2 SNEGSKA (reference sequence). DNA of the CDR3: TGCAGTGCTAGAGATAACACCGAAGCTTTCTTT. This gives the protein CSARDNTEAFF.

The chain has TRBV27 and TRBJ1-3, with 9 nucleotides matching TRBD1. The CDR3 loop spans 17 amino acids. Germline CDR1 is MNHEY and CDR2 is SMNVEV (reference sequence). The trim removed 2 bases at V and 3 bases at J, leaving 8 bases unmatched. CDR3 DNA: TGTGCCAGCAGTTTAGTAGGGGAGACAGGGGGTGGAAACACCATATATTTT. This gives the protein CASSLVGETGGGNTIYF.

CDR3 nucleotide sequence: TGTGCCAGCAGCCCCTCCTACAATGAGCAGTTCTTC. It translates to CASSPSYNEQFF. This chain joins TRBV7-6 and TRBJ2-1; D not certain. The germline gives CDR1 SGHVS, CDR2 FNYEAQ. The CDR3 runs to 12 residues. V lost 5 bases and J 0 bases, leaving 2 bases between the germline ends.

The chain couples TRBV10-3 to TRBJ2-2, with D possibly being TRBD1 (6 bases). Germline V gene data show CDR1 as ENHRY and CDR2 as SYGVKD. V dropped 2 bases and J dropped 6 bases, with 13 bases sitting between them. This CDR3 spans 15 amino acids. CDR3 in amino acids: CAISEGGGLAGELFF. In DNA, the CDR3 is TGTGCCATCAGTGAGGGGGGCGGCCTCGCCGGGGAGCTGTTTTTT.

This sequence joins TRBV19 and TRBJ2-7, with 8 bases that match TRBD1. The CDR3 runs to 13 residues. The J segment lost 2 bases and the V segment lost 3 bases, leaving 0 bases of the junction unmatched. Per the germline V gene, CDR1 is LNHDA and CDR2 is SQIVND (reference sequence). Here the CDR3 reads CASSMGQAYEQYF. The DNA for the CDR3 is TGTGCCAGTAGTATGGGACAGGCCTACGAGCAGTACTTC. The full variable domain, in which reference TRBV19 and TRBJ2-7 provide the parts outside the CDR3, is DGGITQSPKYLFRKEGQNVTLSCEQNLNHDAMYWYRQDPGQGLRLIYYSQIVNDFQKGDIAEGYSVSREKKESFPLTVTSAQKNPTAFYLCASSMGQAYEQYFGPGTRLTVT.

The chain combines TRBV6-1 with TRBJ2-5; 7 bases line up with TRBD2. The J segment lost 10 bases and the V segment lost 6 bases, leaving 5 bases of the junction unmatched. The CDR3 is 11 amino acids. From germline, CDR1 is MNHNS and CDR2 SASEGT. The CDR3 DNA follows: TGTGCCAGCAGAGGACTAGTAATCCAGTACTTC. Its protein product is CASRGLVIQYF.

V gene TRBV21-1 combines with J gene TRBJ2-1; the table's D call of TRBD2 was not tested on the DNA. TRBV21-1 counts as a pseudogene. This CDR3 spans 14 amino acids. This chain's CDR3 is CASSTGPEGDEQFF. The DNA for the CDR3 is TGTGCCAGCAGCACCGGTCCCGAGGGCGATGAGCAGTTCTTC.

The chain employs TRBV6-5 and TRBJ1-1; D gene unclear. Trimming cost V 6 bases and J 11 bases, with 16 bases left between them. The CDR3 extends over 12 amino acids. From germline, CDR1 is MNHEY and CDR2 SVGAGI. The CDR3 loop reads CASSPNRGFAFF. In DNA, the CDR3 is TGTGCCAGCAGCCCTAATAGAGGGTTCGCTTTCTTT.

The V call is TRBV5-1, the J call TRBJ1-1, with TRBD1 as a possible D gene (5 bases). Germline V gene data show CDR1 as SGHRS and CDR2 as YFSETQ. CDR3 length: 14 amino acids. V was cut by 1 base and J by 2 bases, with 9 bases left in between. The CDR3 here is CASSLSQGNTEAFF. The CDR3 DNA follows: TGCGCCAGCAGCTTGAGTCAGGGCAACACTGAAGCTTTCTTT.

The J gene is TRBJ1-2, the V gene TRBV10-2; D gene unclear. V lost 6 bases to trimming and J lost 2 bases, with 13 bases between them. Germline CDR1 WSHSY, CDR2 SAAADI. This CDR3 region has 14 residues. CDR3 in amino acids: CASRPTTSNYGYTF. The CDR3 nucleotides are TGCGCCAGCAGACCAACAACATCGAACTATGGCTACACCTTC.

The chain uses TRBV11-1 and TRBJ2-2; TRBD1 aligns across 10 bases. The CDR3 is made up of 16 amino acids. CDR1 SGHAT and CDR2 FQDESV come from the germline V gene (reference sequence). The junction had 4 bases not matched to a gene; V was cut back by 2 bases and J by 4 bases. The CDR3 nucleotides are TGTGCCAGCAGCTTACCGGGACAGGGGAGCACCGGGGAGCTGTTTTTT. Translated, it gives CASSLPGQGSTGELFF.

The V gene is TRBV25-1, the J gene TRBJ1-3; possibly TRBD1 for D (5 bases). Trimming stripped 1 base from V and 3 bases from J, with 7 bases between. CDR1 and CDR2 (germline): MGHDK, SYGVNS. The CDR3 runs to 14 residues. For the CDR3, the DNA is TGTGCCAGCAGTGAATGGGGACGTGGAAACACCATATATTTT. Amino acids: CASSEWGRGNTIYF.

The chain carries TRBV6-1 and TRBJ2-7; weak D call: TRBD1 (6 bases). Germline V gene lookup returns CDR1 MNHNS and CDR2 SASEGT. CDR3 length: 13 residues. Trimming shortened V by 7 bases and J by 0 bases, and 10 bases separated the two germline ends. CDR3 sequence reads: CASTWTASYEQYF. CDR3 in DNA: TGTGCCAGCACTTGGACAGCCTCCTACGAGCAGTACTTC.

This sequence joins TRBV7-9 and TRBJ2-5; 7 nucleotides match TRBD2. V lost 5 bases to trimming and J lost 4 bases; unmatched junction nucleotides: 16. Germline CDR1 SEHNR, CDR2 FQNEAQ (reference sequence). The CDR3 runs 17 residues. CDR3 bases: TGTGCCAGCAGCAAGGACGGGGGAGGGCTTAAGGGAGAGACCCAGTACTTC. Residues: CASSKDGGGLKGETQYF.